A selection of T cell receptor beta chains follows, all from one sample in a study of PD-1 blockade in classical Hodgkin lymphoma. Clones were read by immunoSEQ multiplex PCR, and TCRdb kept only the in-frame ones, dropping some. The sample contains around 66,000 clones, over 55% of which appear only once. Specimen: peripheral blood mononuclear cells (PBMCs), collected before the second cycle of nivolumab. Source of these receptors: a human donor with classical Hodgkin lymphoma. CDR3s include the opening cysteine and the closing phenylalanine or tryptophan. The D gene is left open where the match is weak. Clone size is stated in some rows and not others, as once, few, many or a class when expanded.

v_call	j_call	d_call	clone_size	cdr3_nt	cdr3_aa
TRBV11-2	TRBJ2-1	TRBD2	-	TGTGCCAGCAGCGCAATTAGCGGGCACAATGAGCAGTTCTTC	CASSAISGHNEQFF
TRBV27	TRBJ2-3	TRBD2	-	TGTGCCAGCACACAAACTATGATTAGCGGGAGCGCAGATACGCAGTATTTT	CASTQTMISGSADTQYF
TRBV5-1	TRBJ2-2	-	few	TGCGCCAGCAGCTTAACCCAGACAAACACCGGGGAGCTGTTTTTT	CASSLTQTNTGELFF
TRBV9	TRBJ2-1	-	few	TGTGCCAGCAGCTTTGGAGGGGACTCCTACAATGAGCAGTTCTTC	CASSFGGDSYNEQFF
TRBV6-1	TRBJ1-1	-	-	TGTGCCAGCTCCCTGATGGGAGGGAACACTGAAGCTTTCTTT	CASSLMGGNTEAFF
TRBV11-3	TRBJ1-2	TRBD1	-	TGTGCCAGCAGCGGTAGCGACAGGGGGGGCTATGGCTACACCTTC	CASSGSDRGGYGYTF
TRBV30	TRBJ2-3	-	-	TGTGCCTGGGCCCTCACACTAAGCACAGATACGCAGTATTTT	CAWALTLSTDTQYF
TRBV11-1	TRBJ1-1	-	-	TGTGCCAGCAGCCCCCCACTAGGGCGCGCTGAAGCTTTCTTT	CASSPPLGRAEAFF
TRBV5-1	TRBJ1-1	-	-	TGCGCCAGCAGCTTGACCCAAATTATGAACACTGAAGCTTTCTTT	CASSLTQIMNTEAFF
TRBV28	TRBJ1-1	-	-	TGTGCCAGCAGTTTAGTGGGGGCGAGGGACACTGAAGCTTTCTTT	CASSLVGARDTEAFF
TRBV13	TRBJ2-3	TRBD1	-	TGTGCCAGCAACAGGGGGACAGATACGCAGTATTTT	CASNRGTDTQYF
TRBV4-1	TRBJ1-1	TRBD1	-	TGCGCCAGCAGCCAAGATCGAGACCGGGACAGGGTAAAGGACACTGAAGCTTTCTTT	CASSQDRDRDRVKDTEAFF
TRBV7-8	TRBJ1-1	TRBD1	few	TGTGCCAGCAGCCGGAGGGGGCAATTGAACACTGAAGCTTTCTTT	CASSRRGQLNTEAFF
TRBV5-1	TRBJ2-3	-	once	TGCGCCAGTACCTTCGGGGGAGGCACAGATACGCAGTATTTT	CASTFGGGTDTQYF
TRBV5-6	TRBJ2-7	TRBD1	-	TGTGCCAGCAGCGCGGGACAGGGTTTCGCGCAGTACTTC	CASSAGQGFAQYF
TRBV11-2	TRBJ1-1	-	-	TGTGCCAGCAGCTTAGGCCGAAACACTGAAGCTTTCTTT	CASSLGRNTEAFF
TRBV25-1	TRBJ2-4	-	-	TGTGCCAGCAGTATCACTGAAAACATTCAGTACTTC	CASSITENIQYF
TRBV5-5	TRBJ2-7	-	-	TGTGCCAGCAGCTCCCCTCGACAAGCTGGAGGCTACGAGCAGTACTTC	CASSSPRQAGGYEQYF
TRBV7-2	TRBJ1-2	-	-	TGTGCCAGCAGCCTTAGGACGGTTAACTATGGCTACACCTTC	CASSLRTVNYGYTF
TRBV9	TRBJ2-7	TRBD1	-	TGTGCCAGCAGCGTAGGGGCAGGGGGCTTATCTGGCGAGCAGTACTTC	CASSVGAGGLSGEQYF
TRBV5-1	TRBJ1-1	-	-	TGCGCCAGCAGTAAGTCAGGACAGAACACTGAAGCTTTCTTT	CASSKSGQNTEAFF
TRBV27	TRBJ2-2	-	once	TGTGCCAGCAAGACGGGGCGATCTCTCACCGGGGAGCTGTTTTTT	CASKTGRSLTGELFF
TRBV7-8	TRBJ1-2	-	-	TGTGCCAGCAGCTTAGCGCATCAGGGTTCTGGCTACACCTTC	CASSLAHQGSGYTF
TRBV19	TRBJ1-6	-	-	TGTGCCAGTAGCTTGGAGAGCTCCTATAATTCACCCCTCCACTTT	CASSLESSYNSPLHF
TRBV5-1	TRBJ1-1	-	once	TGCGCCAGCAGCTTGACCGGGGGGAGTGGCACTGAAGCTTTCTTT	CASSLTGGSGTEAFF
TRBV9	TRBJ2-7	-	-	TGTGCCAGCAGCGTAGGGGGGGAGTGGTACGAGCAGTACTTC	CASSVGGEWYEQYF
TRBV5-6	TRBJ1-2	-	-	TGTGCCAGCAGCTTGTTGATTCGAGGGACCGATGAGGAGGGCTACACCTTC	CASSLLIRGTDEEGYTF
TRBV5-1	TRBJ1-1	-	-	TGCGCCAGCAGCTTGAGGGGATTGAACACTGAAGCTTTCTTT	CASSLRGLNTEAFF
TRBV19	TRBJ1-5	-	-	TGTGCCAGTGGGGTCGGGGGAAATCAGCCCCAGCATTTT	CASGVGGNQPQHF
TRBV6-6	TRBJ2-7	-	-	TGTGCCAGCAGTGCCCCAGGTGCGGAGCAGTACTTC	CASSAPGAEQYF
TRBV9	TRBJ2-5	-	-	TGTGCCAGCAGCGTAGGGCCCTACCAAGAGACCCAGTACTTC	CASSVGPYQETQYF
TRBV15	TRBJ2-7	-	-	TGTGCCACCAGCAGCGACACAGACCCCTACGAGCAGTACTTC	CATSSDTDPYEQYF
TRBV28	TRBJ2-3	-	-	TGTGCCAGCCACCGGGGGAGCACAGATACGCAGTATTTT	CASHRGSTDTQYF
TRBV11-2	TRBJ2-5	-	few	TGTGCCAGCAGCTTGAGCAGGGTCTCGACCCAGTACTTC	CASSLSRVSTQYF
TRBV6-5	TRBJ2-1	-	-	TGTGCCAGCTCAACGGGGCTAGCAGGGAATGAGCAGTTCTTC	CASSTGLAGNEQFF
TRBV11-2	TRBJ2-7	TRBD1	-	TGTGCCAGCAGCTTGGGACAGAGATCCTACGAGCAGTACTTC	CASSLGQRSYEQYF
TRBV2	TRBJ2-5	-	-	TGTGCCAGCAGTGAAGGCATCGTCGAGACCCAGTACTTC	CASSEGIVETQYF
TRBV9	TRBJ2-1	TRBD2	-	TGTGCCAGCAGCGCGCACGGTTTACGGCGGGAGGGCCGCGATGAGCAGTTCTTC	CASSAHGLRREGRDEQFF
TRBV11-2	TRBJ2-3	-	few	TGTGCCAGCAGCTACTACACCGGCACAGATACGCAGTATTTT	CASSYYTGTDTQYF
TRBV9	TRBJ2-7	TRBD1	-	TGTGCCAGCAGCGTGGGGACAGGGATGTACGAGCAGTACTTC	CASSVGTGMYEQYF
TRBV28	TRBJ1-1	-	-	TGTGCCAGCAGCCCTGCGGGTTGGGACACTGAAGCTTTCTTT	CASSPAGWDTEAFF
TRBV2	TRBJ2-7	-	-	TGTGCCAGCAGTGAGCGGAGGACACACACCTACGAGCAGTACTTC	CASSERRTHTYEQYF
TRBV25-1	TRBJ2-5	-	-	TGTGCCAGCAGTTACTGGGAGCGACAAGAGACCCAGTACTTC	CASSYWERQETQYF
TRBV18	TRBJ1-2	TRBD1	-	TGTGCCAGCTCACACTTCCGGGACAGCTTCTATGGCTACACCTTC	CASSHFRDSFYGYTF
TRBV9	TRBJ1-2	-	-	TGTGCCAGCAGCGTAGGGAGGGAGGACTATGGCTACACCTTC	CASSVGREDYGYTF
TRBV9	TRBJ1-2	TRBD1	few	TGTGCCAGCAGCCCAGGACAGGGGGCCTGGGGCTACACCTTC	CASSPGQGAWGYTF
TRBV6-6	TRBJ2-6	-	-	TGTGCCAGCGCCGGGGGGCAGTACTCTGGGGCCAACGTCCTGACTTTC	CASAGGQYSGANVLTF
TRBV10-3	TRBJ2-1	TRBD2	-	TGTGCCATCAGTGAGGGGGTAGGACTAGCGGAATACAATGAGCAGTTCTTC	CAISEGVGLAEYNEQFF
TRBV6-5	TRBJ1-2	-	-	TGTGCCAGCAGTTACTCGAGGGTCCCGGGCGGGGGCTACACCTTC	CASSYSRVPGGGYTF
TRBV5-1	TRBJ2-2	-	-	TGCGCCAGCAGCCAGACAGGCCCGAACACCGGGGAGCTGTTTTTT	CASSQTGPNTGELFF
TRBV29-1	TRBJ1-2	-	-	TGCAGCGTTGTTAGGCAGAGCTATGGCTACACCTTC	CSVVRQSYGYTF
TRBV7-2	TRBJ2-7	-	-	TGTGCCAGCAGCTCCCGCCCTCGTGGGGAGCAGTACTTC	CASSSRPRGEQYF
TRBV27	TRBJ2-2	TRBD2	-	TGTGCCAGCAGCCGAAGGACTAGCGGAAACACCGGGGAGCTGTTTTTT	CASSRRTSGNTGELFF
TRBV18	TRBJ2-5	-	-	TGTGCCAGCTCACCAAGGCAGGGGCTGGGAGAGACCCAGTACTTC	CASSPRQGLGETQYF
TRBV9	TRBJ2-7	TRBD2	-	TGTGCCAGCAGCCCTCGGGGTAGCGGGAGTGGAGAGCAGTACTTC	CASSPRGSGSGEQYF
TRBV28	TRBJ2-7	-	once	TGTGCCAGCACCCTAGGGTACGAGCAGTACTTC	CASTLGYEQYF
TRBV19	TRBJ1-1	-	few	TGTGCCAGTAGGGGCCTAGGGAGGAACACTGAAGCTTTCTTT	CASRGLGRNTEAFF
TRBV5-4	TRBJ2-5	TRBD2	-	TGTGCCAGCAGCTCACTAGCGCAGCAAGAGACCCAGTACTTC	CASSSLAQQETQYF
TRBV2	TRBJ2-5	TRBD2	-	TGTGCCAGCAAAGGACTAGCGGGAGGGCCGGAGACCCAGTACTTC	CASKGLAGGPETQYF